This T cell receptor (beta chain) appears in the sequencing data of a study of a mutant IDH1 vaccine in newly diagnosed glioma. Looking at the study overall: Sex among treated patients split approximately 62% male, roughly 40% female; mean age was around 40 years.

Time point here: week 5, during vaccination. A single vaccine dose contained 300 ug of mutant IDH1 20-mer peptide, and topical imiquimod was used with it. General observations from the study: No link was apparently found between pseudoprogression and changes in top peripheral T cell clonotypes. It was approximately 92% of patients that developed vaccine-induced immune responses.

The protocol was immunoSEQ multiplex PCR, while the TCRdb copy is restricted to in-frame clones and leaves out a portion. This sample has around 58,000 clones, with approximately 82% found just once. As regards this clone: The antigen is undetermined.

Sample: PBMCs, taken from a glioma patient whose treatment included an IDH1 peptide vaccine. This clonotype was sampled from a man aged 30 to 45 with glioma.

CDR3 sequence reads: CASSPPGNDPNSPLHF. DNA of the CDR3: TGTGCCAGCAGCCCCCCGGGCAATGACCCCAATTCACCCCTCCACTTT. The chain joins TRBV7-9 to TRBJ1-6; D remains ambiguous. This CDR3 contains 16 residues. The ends were cut back, 5 bases at V and 7 bases at J, with 18 bases in the middle. Germline assignment: CDR1 SEHNR and CDR2 FQNEAQ (reference sequence).